Listed here are 5 T cell receptor beta chains from one sample, sequenced in a study of blood T cells in healthy people across ages. The authors ran a second PCR of about 6 to 11 cycles using a sample-barcoded 5' primer and a J-beta primer mix. In TCRdb, the 5' RACE reads were re-called with MiXCR into one record per CDR3 protein. This sample has approximately 780,000 distinct CDR3 sequences, with more than 25% found just once. The same sample was also used in a study of T cells of mothers and their children.

Sample: blood. Receptors originate from a boy under 18 in good health.

Only a few counts were recorded for this clonotype. The chain links TRBV29-1 to TRBJ1-4, with 10 bases matching TRBD1. The CDR3 has 13 residues. Germline CDR1 and CDR2: SQVTM and ANQGSEA. V gave up 6 bases and J gave up 6 bases; unmatched junction bases: 4. CDR3: CSVDRGRDEKLFF. The DNA of the CDR3 is TGCAGCGTCGACAGGGGGCGAGATGAAAAACTGTTTTTT. Full variable domain (rest looked up from reference TRBV29-1 and TRBJ1-4): SAVISQKPSRDICQRGTSLTIQCQVDSQVTMMFWYRQQPGQSLTLIATANQGSEATYESGFVIDKFPISRPNLTFSTLTVSNMSPEDSSIYLCSVDRGRDEKLFFGSGTQLSVL.

The chain recombines TRBV14 with TRBJ2-7, with 10 bases lining up with TRBD2. CDR1 and CDR2 (germline): SGHDN, FVKESK. The CDR3 covers 15 residues. V lost 4 bases to trimming and J lost 6 bases; unmatched junction nucleotides: 9. The CDR3 DNA reads TGTGCCAGCAGCCCCCCGGGGGGACTAGCGCGCGAGCAGTACTTC. Translated, it gives CASSPPGGLAREQYF.

Only a few counts were recorded for this clonotype. The chain is built from TRBV29-1 and TRBJ2-3; D is ambiguous. CDR3 length: 13 amino acids. From germline, CDR1 is SQVTM and CDR2 ANQGSEA. V lost 3 bases to trimming and J lost 6 bases, with 13 bases between them. In nucleotides, the CDR3 is TGCAGCGTTGACATCGTGGGGATTGATACGCAGTATTTT. Translated: CSVDIVGIDTQYF.

The chain couples TRBV7-9 to TRBJ1-4, with D perhaps TRBD1 (5 bases). The V and J ends lost 5 bases and 8 bases respectively, with 12 bases between them. In germline, CDR1 is SEHNR, CDR2 FQNEAQ (reference sequence). The CDR3 is 13 residues long. The CDR3: CASSPDWGEKLFF. CDR3 bases: TGTGCCAGCAGCCCGGACTGGGGGGAAAAACTGTTTTTT.

In its sample, this clonotype was seen a few times. The chain combines TRBV7-3 with TRBJ2-5; 12 bases match TRBD1. Germline CDR1 SGHTA, CDR2 FQGTGA. CDR3 length: 15 residues. The J segment lost 4 bases and the V segment lost 5 bases, leaving 5 bases of the junction unmatched. The CDR3 bases are TGTGCCAGCAGCCCAGGGACAGGGGGCGCAGAGACCCAGTACTTC. Protein: CASSPGTGGAETQYF.